This T cell receptor (beta chain) comes out of a study of blood T cell repertoires in COVID-19. Only in-frame clones appear in the TCRdb table, and some are missing; sequencing was by immunoSEQ multiplex PCR. This table holds fewer than 250,000 clones, around 78% found once. CDR3 length: 17 residues. The ends lost 4 bases at V and 4 bases at J; junction bases unmatched: 9. Germline V gives CDR1 SGHRS, CDR2 YFSETQ. The J gene is TRBJ2-2, the V gene TRBV5-1, with TRBD1 matching 11 bases. This TCR was sampled from a woman in her seventies with active or convalescent COVID-19. Specimen: peripheral blood. CDR3 in amino acids: CASSPYPGQGGTGELFF. The CDR3 coding sequence is TGCGCCAGCAGCCCCTACCCGGGACAGGGGGGCACCGGGGAGCTGTTTTTT. Together with reference TRBV5-1 and TRBJ2-2, the CDR3 gives the full variable domain: KAGVTQTPRYLIKTRGQQVTLSCSPISGHRSVSWYQQTPGQGLQFLFEYFSETQRNKGNFPGRFSGRQFSNSRSEMNVSTLELGDSALYLCASSPYPGQGGTGELFFGEGSRLTVL.